This T cell receptor beta chain was identified in a study of blood T cell repertoires in COVID-19. Some clones are missing from TCRdb's copy, which holds only in-frame ones; the method was immunoSEQ multiplex PCR. The sample carries hundreds of thousands of clones, around 90% recorded once. This TCR was recovered from a man aged 55 to 70 who had recovered from COVID-19. The sequenced sample was peripheral blood.

The CDR3 bases are TGTGCCAGCAGTTCTAGCGGGAGGAACACCGGGGAGCTGTTTTTT. Its protein product is CASSSSGRNTGELFF. The chain is built from TRBV2 and TRBJ2-2; the match to TRBD2 covers 10 bases. The CDR3 length is 15 residues. Germline trimming cut 5 bases from V and 1 base from J; bases unmatched to any gene: 1. Germline V gene sequence: CDR1 SNHLY, CDR2 FYNNEI.